One T cell receptor beta chain is described in this entry. This CDR3 is 15 amino acids long. V dropped 2 bases and J dropped 7; count of bases not matched to a gene: 8. Germline CDR1 MNHEY, CDR2 SVGEGT. This sample was included in a study of type 1 regulatory T cells. Study information: T-allo10 is an in vitro-generated, Tr1-enriched CD4 T cell product specific for alloantigen.

MiXCR was run by TCRdb on the reads, yielding one entry per CDR3 protein. This table holds around 19,000 distinct CDR3 sequences, about 10% found once. The TCR originated in a human donor in good health. This sequence joins TRBV6-2 or TRBV6-3 and TRBJ2-1; 7 bases match TRBD2. Sequencing was performed on CD4+ T cells, either the whole sample or a sorted fraction (not recorded which). The CDR3 sequence: CASSYRGREWNEQFF. DNA for the CDR3: TGTGCCAGCAGTTACCGTGGGCGGGAGTGGAATGAGCAGTTCTTC.